This paragraph reports one T cell receptor beta chain. The antigen remains undetermined. These data are taken from a study of cytomegalovirus exposure and HLA in healthy donors. The study, taken as a whole, reports: Productive rates of about 87% or about 30% were seen for most TCR beta V segments in an earlier analysis. A link between a missense DCLRE1C variant and TCR beta V- and J-gene trimming emerged from a later analysis. An analysis was carried out later, and it reportedly showed fewer N-insertions in an Asian-associated ancestry cluster than the approximately 670-donor mean.

A multiplex PCR was run with 60 Vbeta primers and 13 Jbeta primers. Repertoires were generated with immunoSEQ multiplex PCR, while TCRdb's copy carries only in-frame clones and drops some. The sample carries just over 150,000 clones, approximately 79% recorded once. The CDR3 has 14 amino acids. The V gene lost 2 bases and the J gene lost 3 bases, with 12 bases spanning the gap. Germline values: CDR1 SGHRS, CDR2 YFSETQ. The TCR sequence derives from a woman aged 45-60 years in good health and CMV-seropositive. This chain uses TRBV5-1 with TRBJ2-7, with D perhaps TRBD2 (7 bases). Sequenced: PBMCs. CDR3 nucleotide sequence: TGCGCCAGCAGCTTTAAGGGGGAGGGCTACGAGCAGTACTTC. Protein product: CASSFKGEGYEQYF.